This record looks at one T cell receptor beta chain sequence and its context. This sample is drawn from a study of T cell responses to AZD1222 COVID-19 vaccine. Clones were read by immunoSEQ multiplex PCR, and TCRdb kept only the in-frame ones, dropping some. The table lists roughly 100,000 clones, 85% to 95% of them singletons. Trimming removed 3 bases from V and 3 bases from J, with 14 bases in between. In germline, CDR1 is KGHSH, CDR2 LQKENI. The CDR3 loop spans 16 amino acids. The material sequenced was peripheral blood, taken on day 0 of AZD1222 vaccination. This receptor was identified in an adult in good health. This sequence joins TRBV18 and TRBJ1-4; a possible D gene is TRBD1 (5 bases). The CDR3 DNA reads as TGTGCCAGCTCACCCTACGGTTTGACAGCTAATGAAAAACTGTTTTTT. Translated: CASSPYGLTANEKLFF. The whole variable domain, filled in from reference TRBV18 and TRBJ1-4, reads NAGVMQNPRHLVRRRGQEARLRCSPMKGHSHVYWYRQLPEEGLKFMVYLQKENIIDESGMPKERFSAEFPKEGPSILRIQQVVRGDSAAYFCASSPYGLTANEKLFFGSGTQLSVL.